This TCR beta chain comes out of a study of T-cell memory formation after mild COVID-19. Looking at the study overall: The two donors had largely donor-specific TCR clusters.

Researchers used 5'RACE with constant-segment primers to make TCR alpha and TCR beta cDNA libraries that carry sample barcodes and UMIs. TCRdb passed the 5' RACE reads through MiXCR, listing each CDR3 protein once. This sample has about 410,000 distinct CDR3 sequences, with 20% to 25% found just once. Comment on this clonotype: What it binds is unknown.

General observations from the study: Within pre-infection memory, some responding clones were found, suggesting cross-reactive memory joined.

The CDR3 covers 15 residues. Trimming shortened V by 1 base and J by 0 bases, and 8 bases separated the two germline ends. Germline lookup yields CDR1 SGHTA and CDR2 FQGNSA. The chain uses TRBV7-2 and TRBJ2-3; D call uncertain. The material sequenced was PBMCs or a T cell subset sorted from them (not recorded which). The sequence derives from an adult woman who had mild COVID-19 (a few samples of this study predate the infection). Cell type and time point are not known. The CDR3 DNA reads TGTGCCAGCAGCTTAGGAAGGACGAGCACAGATACGCAGTATTTT. This gives the protein CASSLGRTSTDTQYF.